This T cell receptor (beta chain) was obtained from a study of identical twins. Study-wide results and limits: Twins showed weaker excess sharing in their beta out-of-frame sequences. Partly confounded zero-insertion analyses could result from invariant MAIT and iNKT cells. A cross-sectional statistical analysis, not follow-up of the same donors, supported the conclusions. There were fewer insertions in abundant cord blood beta clonotypes, but memory repertoires showed no such pattern.

TCRdb redid the calling of the 5' RACE reads with MiXCR, one entry per CDR3 protein. Found here are 200,000 to 300,000 distinct CDR3 sequences, approximately 10% of them singletons; the top ten hold about 9%. The CDR3 consists of 14 residues. Per germline, CDR1 SEHNR and CDR2 FQNEAQ (reference sequence). V lost 8 bases, J lost 7 bases, and 21 bases lay in between. This clonotype was picked up many times. The antigen is not known. Sequencing input: memory T cells sorted from blood. This chain uses TRBV7-9 with TRBJ2-7, with a weak D call TRBD1 (6 bases). The sequence was obtained from a man in his fifties in good health. In nucleotides, the CDR3 is TGTGCCAGCCGCCCCCCGGGACAATGGATGGAGCAGTACTTC. Amino acid sequence: CASRPPGQWMEQYF. Full variable domain (rest looked up from reference TRBV7-9 and TRBJ2-7): DTGVSQNPRHKITKRGQNVTFRCDPISEHNRLYWYRQTLGQGPEFLTYFQNEAQLEKSRLLSDRFSAERPKGSFSTLEIQRTEQGDSAMYLCASRPPGQWMEQYFGPGTRLTVT.